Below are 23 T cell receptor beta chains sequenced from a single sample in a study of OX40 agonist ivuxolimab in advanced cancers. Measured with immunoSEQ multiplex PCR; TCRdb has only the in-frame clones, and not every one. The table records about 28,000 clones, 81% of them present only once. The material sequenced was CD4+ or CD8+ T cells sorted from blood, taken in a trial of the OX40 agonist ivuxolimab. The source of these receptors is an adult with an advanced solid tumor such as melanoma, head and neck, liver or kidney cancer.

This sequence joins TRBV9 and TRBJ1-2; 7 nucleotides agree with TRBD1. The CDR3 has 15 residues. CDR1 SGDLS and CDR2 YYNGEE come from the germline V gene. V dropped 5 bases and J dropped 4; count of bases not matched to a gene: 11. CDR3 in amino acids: CASSIEGAQLYGYTF. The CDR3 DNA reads TGTGCCAGCAGTATAGAGGGGGCGCAACTCTATGGCTACACCTTC.

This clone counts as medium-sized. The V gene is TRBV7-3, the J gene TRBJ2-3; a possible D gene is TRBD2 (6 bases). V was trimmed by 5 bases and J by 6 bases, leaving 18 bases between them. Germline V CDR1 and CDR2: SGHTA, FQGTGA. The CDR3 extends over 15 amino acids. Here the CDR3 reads CASSRESGIRDTQYF. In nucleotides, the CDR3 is TGTGCCAGCAGCCGGGAGAGTGGGATCAGGGATACGCAGTATTTT.

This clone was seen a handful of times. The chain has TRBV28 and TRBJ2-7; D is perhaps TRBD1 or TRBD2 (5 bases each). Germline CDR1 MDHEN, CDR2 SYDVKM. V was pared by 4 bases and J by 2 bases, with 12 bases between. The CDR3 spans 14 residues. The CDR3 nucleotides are TGTGCCAGCAGTTCTCCGGGACGGACCTACGAGCAGTACTTC. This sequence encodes CASSSPGRTYEQYF.

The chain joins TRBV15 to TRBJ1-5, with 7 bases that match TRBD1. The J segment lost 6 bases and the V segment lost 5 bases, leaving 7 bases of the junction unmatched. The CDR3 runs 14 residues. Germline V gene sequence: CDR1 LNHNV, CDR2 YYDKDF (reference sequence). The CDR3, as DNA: TGTGCCACCAGCGGTACAGGGGCCCTTCAGCCCCAGCATTTT. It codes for CATSGTGALQPQHF.

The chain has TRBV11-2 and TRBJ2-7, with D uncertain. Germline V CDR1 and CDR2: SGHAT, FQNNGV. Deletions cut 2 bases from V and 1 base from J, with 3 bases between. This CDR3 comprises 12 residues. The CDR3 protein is CASSLPSYEQYF. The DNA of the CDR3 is TGTGCCAGCAGCTTACCTTCCTACGAGCAGTACTTC.

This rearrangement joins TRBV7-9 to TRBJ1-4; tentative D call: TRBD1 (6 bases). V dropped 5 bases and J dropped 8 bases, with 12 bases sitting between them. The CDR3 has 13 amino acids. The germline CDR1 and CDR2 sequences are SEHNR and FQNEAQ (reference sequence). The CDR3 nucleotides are TGTGCCAGCAGCAGTGTTGGGGGCGAAAAACTGTTTTTT. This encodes CASSSVGGEKLFF.

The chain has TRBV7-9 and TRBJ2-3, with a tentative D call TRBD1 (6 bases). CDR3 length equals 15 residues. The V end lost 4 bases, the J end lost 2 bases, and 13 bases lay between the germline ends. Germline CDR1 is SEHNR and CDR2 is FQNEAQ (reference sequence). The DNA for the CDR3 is TGTGCCAGCAGCTACCAAGGGGGAAACACAGATACGCAGTATTTT. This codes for CASSYQGGNTDTQYF.

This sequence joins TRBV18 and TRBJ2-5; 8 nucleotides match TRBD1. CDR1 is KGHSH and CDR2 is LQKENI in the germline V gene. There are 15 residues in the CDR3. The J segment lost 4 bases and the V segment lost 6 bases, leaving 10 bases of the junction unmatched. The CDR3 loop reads CASSLAGGRGETQYF. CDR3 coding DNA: TGTGCCAGCTCCCTCGCAGGGGGCCGAGGAGAGACCCAGTACTTC.

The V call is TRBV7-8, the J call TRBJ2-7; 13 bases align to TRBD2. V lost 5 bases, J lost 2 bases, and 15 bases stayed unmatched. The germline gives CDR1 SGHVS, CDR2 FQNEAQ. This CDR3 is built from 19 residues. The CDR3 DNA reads TGTGCCAGCAGCAAAAGGCCGGGACTAGCGGGAATGGTAACCTACGAGCAGTACTTC. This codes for CASSKRPGLAGMVTYEQYF.

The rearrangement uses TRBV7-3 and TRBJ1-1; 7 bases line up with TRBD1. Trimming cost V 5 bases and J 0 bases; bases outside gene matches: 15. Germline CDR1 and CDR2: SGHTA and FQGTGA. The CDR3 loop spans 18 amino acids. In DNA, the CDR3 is TGTGCCAGCAGCCCACTGATTTGGGGGACAGCCATGAACACTGAAGCTTTCTTT. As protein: CASSPLIWGTAMNTEAFF. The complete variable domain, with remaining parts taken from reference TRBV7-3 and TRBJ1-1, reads GAGVSQTPSNKVTEKGKYVELRCDPISGHTALYWYRQSLGQGPEFLIYFQGTGAADDSGLPNDRFFAVRPEGSVSTLKIQRTERGDSAVYLCASSPLIWGTAMNTEAFFGQGTRLTVV.

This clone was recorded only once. CDR3 amino acids: CASSFQGASGEKLFF. CDR3 DNA sequence: TGTGCCAGCAGTTTCCAGGGTGCGTCGGGTGAAAAACTGTTTTTT. The chain employs TRBV6-5 and TRBJ1-4; a possible D gene is TRBD1 (5 bases). Germline CDR1 reads MNHEY; CDR2 reads SVGAGI. V was shortened by 4 bases and J by 7 bases, with 16 bases between the two germline ends. CDR3 length: 15 residues.

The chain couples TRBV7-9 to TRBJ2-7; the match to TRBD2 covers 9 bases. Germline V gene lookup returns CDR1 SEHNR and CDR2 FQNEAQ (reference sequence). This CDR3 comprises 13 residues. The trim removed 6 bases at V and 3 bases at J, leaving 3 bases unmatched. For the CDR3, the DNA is TGTGCCAGCAGTTCAGCGGGGGGCTACGAGCAGTACTTC. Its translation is CASSSAGGYEQYF.

The DNA of the CDR3 is TGCGCCAGCAGCTTGGTTTCGCTCTCCTACAATGAGCAGTTCTTC. Its protein product is CASSLVSLSYNEQFF. The V and J genes are TRBV5-1 and TRBJ2-1; D remains unclear. The CDR3 is made up of 15 amino acids. V dropped 0 bases and J dropped 0 bases, with 7 bases sitting between them. Germline V lookup: CDR1 SGHRS, CDR2 YFSETQ.

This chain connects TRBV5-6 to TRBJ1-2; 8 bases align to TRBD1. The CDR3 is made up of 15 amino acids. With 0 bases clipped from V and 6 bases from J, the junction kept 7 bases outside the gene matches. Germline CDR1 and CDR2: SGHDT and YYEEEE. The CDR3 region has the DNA TGTGCCAGCAGCTTGGTAATGGACAGGGAGGATGGCTACACCTTC. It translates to CASSLVMDREDGYTF.

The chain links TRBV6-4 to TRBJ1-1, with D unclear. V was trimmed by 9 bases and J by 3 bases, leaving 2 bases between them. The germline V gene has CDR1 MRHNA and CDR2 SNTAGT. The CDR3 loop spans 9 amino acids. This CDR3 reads CARDTEAFF. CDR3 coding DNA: TGTGCCAGAGACACTGAAGCTTTCTTT.

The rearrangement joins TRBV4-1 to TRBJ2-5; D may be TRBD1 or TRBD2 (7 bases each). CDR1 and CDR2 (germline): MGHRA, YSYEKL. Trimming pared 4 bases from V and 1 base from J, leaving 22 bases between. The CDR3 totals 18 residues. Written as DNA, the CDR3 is TGCGCCAGCAGCCGTCTACCTGCTTGGGAGGGGGCCCAAGAGACCCAGTACTTC. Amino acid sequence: CASSRLPAWEGAQETQYF.

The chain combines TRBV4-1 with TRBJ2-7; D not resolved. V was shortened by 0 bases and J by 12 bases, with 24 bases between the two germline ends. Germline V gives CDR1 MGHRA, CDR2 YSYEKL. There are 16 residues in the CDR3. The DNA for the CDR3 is TGCGCCAGCAGCCAAGATTCGATAGGGATTAGGACCGTCCCGTACTTC. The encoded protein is CASSQDSIGIRTVPYF.

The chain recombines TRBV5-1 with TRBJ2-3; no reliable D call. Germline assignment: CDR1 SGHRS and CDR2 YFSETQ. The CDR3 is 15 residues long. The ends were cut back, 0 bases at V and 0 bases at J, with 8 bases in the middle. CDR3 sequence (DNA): TGCGCCAGCAGCTTGGACGCTCCTAGCACAGATACGCAGTATTTT. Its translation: CASSLDAPSTDTQYF.

As DNA, the CDR3 is TGTGCCAGCAGCCCAGTAACAGGGGACTACGAGCAGTACTTC. As protein: CASSPVTGDYEQYF. The gene calls are TRBV7-6 and TRBJ2-7, with 7 bases that match TRBD1. The CDR3 is made up of 14 amino acids. The J segment lost 3 bases and the V segment lost 5 bases, leaving 7 bases of the junction unmatched. Germline V gene data show CDR1 as SGHVS and CDR2 as FNYEAQ. Full variable domain (rest looked up from reference TRBV7-6 and TRBJ2-7): GAGVSQSPRYKVTKRGQDVALRCDPISGHVSLYWYRQALGQGPEFLTYFNYEAQQDKSGLPNDRFSAERPEGSISTLTIQRTEQRDSAMYRCASSPVTGDYEQYFGPGTRLTVT.

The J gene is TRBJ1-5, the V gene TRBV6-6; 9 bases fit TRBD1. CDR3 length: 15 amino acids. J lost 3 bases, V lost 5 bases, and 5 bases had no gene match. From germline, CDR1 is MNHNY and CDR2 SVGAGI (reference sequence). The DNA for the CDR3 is TGTGCCAGCAGTGACGGGACAGGGCCCAATCAGCCCCAGCATTTT. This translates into CASSDGTGPNQPQHF.

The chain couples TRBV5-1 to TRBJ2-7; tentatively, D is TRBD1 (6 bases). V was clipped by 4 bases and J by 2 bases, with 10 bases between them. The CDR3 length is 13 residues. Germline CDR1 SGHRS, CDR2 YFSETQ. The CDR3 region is CASSGGPPYEQYF. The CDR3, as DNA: TGCGCCAGCAGCGGGGGCCCGCCCTACGAGCAGTACTTC.

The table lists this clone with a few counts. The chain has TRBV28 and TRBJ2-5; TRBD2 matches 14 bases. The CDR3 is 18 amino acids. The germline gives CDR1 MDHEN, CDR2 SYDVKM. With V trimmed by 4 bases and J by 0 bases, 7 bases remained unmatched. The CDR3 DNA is TGTGCCAGCAGTTCCTGGACTAGCGGGAGGTTTCACCAAGAGACCCAGTACTTC. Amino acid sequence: CASSSWTSGRFHQETQYF.

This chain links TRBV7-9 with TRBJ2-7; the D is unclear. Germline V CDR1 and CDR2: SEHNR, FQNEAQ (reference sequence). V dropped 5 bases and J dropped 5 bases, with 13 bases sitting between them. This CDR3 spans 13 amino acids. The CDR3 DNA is TGTGCCAGCAGCATGGACCCTCGGGACGAGCAGTACTTC. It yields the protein CASSMDPRDEQYF.